These T cell receptor beta chains were read from a single sample in a study of cytomegalovirus exposure and HLA in healthy donors. Some clones are missing from TCRdb's copy, which holds only in-frame ones; the method was immunoSEQ multiplex PCR. The table records roughly 220,000 clones, roughly 80% of them present only once. Specimen: PBMCs. The receptors here all came from a man younger than 40 in good health and CMV-seronegative. Each CDR3 is given without its conserved first and last residue.

j_gene: TRBJ2-7
v_gene: TRBV5-1
CDR3aa: ASSFGGSYEQY

j_gene: TRBJ1-1
v_gene: TRBV28
CDR3aa: AARGQTMNTEAF

j_gene: TRBJ2-7
v_gene: TRBV7-2
CDR3aa: ASSPFGGAEQY

j_gene: TRBJ2-1
v_gene: TRBV28
CDR3aa: ASSTGLAGGYNEQF

j_gene: TRBJ2-7
v_gene: TRBV2
CDR3aa: ASSDNRWGGY

j_gene: TRBJ2-5
v_gene: TRBV7-2
CDR3aa: ASSRKPRLAGVETQY

j_gene: TRBJ2-2
v_gene: TRBV5-1
CDR3aa: ASSLAAGELF

j_gene: TRBJ2-5
v_gene: TRBV10-2
CDR3aa: ASSTEGQGKKTQY

j_gene: TRBJ1-1
v_gene: TRBV11-2
CDR3aa: ASSLSGLMNTEAF

j_gene: TRBJ2-1
v_gene: TRBV6-1
CDR3aa: ASRETRNEQF

j_gene: TRBJ2-2
v_gene: TRBV5-4
CDR3aa: ASSFNQFNTGELF

j_gene: TRBJ2-7
v_gene: TRBV4-1
CDR3aa: ASSQTDRARLYEQY

j_gene: TRBJ2-7
v_gene: TRBV6-6
CDR3aa: ASSSTSLYEQY

j_gene: TRBJ2-7
v_gene: TRBV7-9
CDR3aa: SSSSPSYRGPYEQY

j_gene: TRBJ2-7
v_gene: TRBV5-1
CDR3aa: ASSGRPGTLADSYEQY

j_gene: TRBJ2-5
v_gene: TRBV4-2
CDR3aa: ASSQVLSQETQY

j_gene: .
v_gene: TRBV29-1
CDR3aa: SVASLAGNEQY

j_gene: TRBJ2-2
v_gene: TRBV2
CDR3aa: ASGLEASGPGGELF

j_gene: TRBJ1-2
v_gene: TRBV7-2
CDR3aa: ASSEVRGTAAGYT

j_gene: TRBJ2-7
v_gene: TRBV2
CDR3aa: ASSASRGGIHEQY

j_gene: TRBJ2-7
v_gene: TRBV19
CDR3aa: ASSDRGIYEQY

j_gene: TRBJ1-2
v_gene: TRBV7-9
CDR3aa: ASSLAQFNGYT

j_gene: .
v_gene: TRBV28
CDR3aa: ASRPGQRLYEQY

j_gene: TRBJ1-1
v_gene: TRBV6-5
CDR3aa: ASSQGYRTEAF

j_gene: TRBJ2-1
v_gene: TRBV7-2
CDR3aa: ASSLEASANEQF

j_gene: TRBJ1-4
v_gene: TRBV5-6
CDR3aa: ASSYLTEEKLF

j_gene: TRBJ1-1
v_gene: TRBV7-9
CDR3aa: ASSLRAGTGGIGTEAF

j_gene: TRBJ1-4
v_gene: TRBV6-6
CDR3aa: ASCDRGDEKLF

j_gene: TRBJ2-7
v_gene: TRBV19
CDR3aa: ASSIGRGYEQY

j_gene: TRBJ1-2
v_gene: TRBV6-5
CDR3aa: ASSYSRSPGNYGYT

j_gene: TRBJ2-7
v_gene: TRBV7-2
CDR3aa: ASSWSGSGAPYEQY

j_gene: TRBJ2-1
v_gene: TRBV19
CDR3aa: ATALLTGGRNEQF

j_gene: TRBJ2-3
v_gene: TRBV6-5
CDR3aa: ASSFSGQVIGGTQY

j_gene: TRBJ2-5
v_gene: TRBV28
CDR3aa: ASSPSGEGTQY

j_gene: TRBJ2-1
v_gene: TRBV7-2
CDR3aa: ASSLTGGWADEQF

j_gene: TRBJ2-1
v_gene: TRBV9
CDR3aa: ASSVTSGGNEQF

j_gene: TRBJ2-1
v_gene: TRBV15
CDR3aa: ATSRPPARNEQF

j_gene: TRBJ1-2
v_gene: TRBV27
CDR3aa: ASSSGTGYPYGYT

j_gene: TRBJ1-2
v_gene: TRBV4-1
CDR3aa: ASSSRGTGGPSNYGYT

j_gene: TRBJ1-2
v_gene: TRBV19
CDR3aa: ASKIDTDYGYT

j_gene: TRBJ1-1
v_gene: TRBV10-3
CDR3aa: AISVGGRTEAF

j_gene: TRBJ2-7
v_gene: TRBV7-9
CDR3aa: ASSLGQASYEQY

j_gene: .
v_gene: TRBV6-6
CDR3aa: ASSPKLYEQY

j_gene: TRBJ2-5
v_gene: TRBV28
CDR3aa: ASSFGGRETQY

j_gene: TRBJ1-4
v_gene: TRBV19
CDR3aa: ASTLGGYEKLF

j_gene: TRBJ2-1
v_gene: TRBV5-4
CDR3aa: ASSLKGGYEQF

j_gene: TRBJ2-1
v_gene: TRBV13
CDR3aa: ASSLWGGGIDEQF

j_gene: TRBJ1-4
v_gene: TRBV5-1
CDR3aa: ASSLGRGGEEKLF

j_gene: TRBJ1-2
v_gene: TRBV6-5
CDR3aa: ASSSIRGLF

j_gene: TRBJ2-3
v_gene: TRBV4-3
CDR3aa: ASSQDVPGQGTDTQY

j_gene: TRBJ2-2
v_gene: TRBV27
CDR3aa: AGSSSAGRTGELF

j_gene: TRBJ1-3
v_gene: TRBV2
CDR3aa: ASSEEFRVPGNTIY

j_gene: TRBJ1-2
v_gene: TRBV18
CDR3aa: ASSDSYGYT

j_gene: TRBJ2-2
v_gene: TRBV6-1
CDR3aa: ASSLTSGGTGELF

j_gene: TRBJ2-2
v_gene: TRBV5-1
CDR3aa: ASSLLAGGPTELF